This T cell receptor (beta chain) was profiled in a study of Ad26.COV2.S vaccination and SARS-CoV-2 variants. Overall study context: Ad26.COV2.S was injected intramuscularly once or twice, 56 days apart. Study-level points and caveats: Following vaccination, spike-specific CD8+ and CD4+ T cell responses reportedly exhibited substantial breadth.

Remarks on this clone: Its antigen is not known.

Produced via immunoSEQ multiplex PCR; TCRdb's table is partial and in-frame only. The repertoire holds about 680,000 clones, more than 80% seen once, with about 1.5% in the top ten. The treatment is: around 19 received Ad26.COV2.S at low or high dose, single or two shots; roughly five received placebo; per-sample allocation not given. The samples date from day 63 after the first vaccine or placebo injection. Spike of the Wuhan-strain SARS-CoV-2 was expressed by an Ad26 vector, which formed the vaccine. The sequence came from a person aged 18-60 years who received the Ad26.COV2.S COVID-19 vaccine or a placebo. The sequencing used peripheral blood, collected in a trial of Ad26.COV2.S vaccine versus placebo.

In DNA form, the CDR3 reads TGTGCCAGCAGTGGCGATACAGGCACAGATACGCAGTATTTT. Its protein product is CASSGDTGTDTQYF. V and J are TRBV25-1 and TRBJ2-3; D not resolved. The CDR3 extends over 14 amino acids. Trimming shortened V by 4 bases and J by 1 base, and 9 bases separated the two germline ends. Germline V CDR1 and CDR2: MGHDK, SYGVNS.